The subject of this entry is one T cell receptor beta chain. Here the CDR3 omits its conserved ending phenylalanine or tryptophan, so a read error is the likely source. The record originates from a study of tumor-infiltrating lymphocytes in primary liver carcinoma. The CDR3 runs 12 residues. Germline CDR1 and CDR2: SGHAT and FQNNGV. Using a constant-region primer together with ProtoScript II reverse transcriptase, TCR beta cDNA was made from around 500 ng of total RNA. The TCR beta library was amplified through three nested multiplex PCR rounds in a modified ARM-PCR procedure. Two initial PCR rounds of around 10 cycles each paired TRBV1-TRBV30 forward primers with a C-beta reverse primer. In TCRdb, the multiplex PCR reads were re-called with MiXCR into one record per CDR3 protein. The sample lists about 92,000 distinct CDR3 sequences; around 70% were seen once. From 20-30 mg of unsorted bulk tissue, DNA and RNA were co-extracted together.

The sample comprised tumor-adjacent normal liver tissue. This TCR came from a man aged 40-55 years with primary liver carcinoma and hepatitis B virus infection. The chain uses TRBV11-2 and TRBJ2-7; no reliable D call. CDR3 coding DNA: TGTGCCAGCAGAAGGAGCTCCTATGAGCAGTACCTC. Protein: CASRRSSYEQYL.